Listed here are 11 T cell receptor beta chains from one sample, sequenced in a study of cytomegalovirus exposure and HLA in healthy donors. TCRdb keeps only in-frame clones here, not all; method: immunoSEQ multiplex PCR. The repertoire consists of fewer than 60,000 clones, with 89% occurring once and the leading ten covering around 15%. The specimen was PBMCs. These receptors all come from a woman under 30 in good health and CMV-seronegative.

This clone was counted a single time. The chain has TRBV30 and TRBJ2-7; 8 bases align to TRBD1. CDR1 GTSNPN and CDR2 SVGIG come from the germline V gene (reference sequence). Losses at the gene ends were 2 bases for V and 4 bases for J; bases not matched to a gene: 10. The CDR3 contains 15 residues. The CDR3 nucleotides are TGTGCCTGGAGTCAACCCGGGACAGGAAGATACGAGCAGTACTTC. Protein sequence: CAWSQPGTGRYEQYF.

This sequence joins TRBV18 and TRBJ2-1, with 9 bases aligning to TRBD1. Germline CDR1 reads KGHSH; CDR2 reads LQKENI. V shed 6 bases and J 7 bases; nucleotides not matched to a gene: 1. This CDR3 region has 12 residues. CDR3 loop: CASSDRGNEQFF. The CDR3 bases are TGTGCCAGCTCCGACAGGGGGAATGAGCAGTTCTTC. Variable domain in full (rest from reference TRBV18 and TRBJ2-1): NAGVMQNPRHLVRRRGQEARLRCSPMKGHSHVYWYRQLPEEGLKFMVYLQKENIIDESGMPKERFSAEFPKEGPSILRIQQVVRGDSAAYFCASSDRGNEQFFGPGTRLTVL.

This chain links TRBV5-1 with TRBJ1-1; D perhaps matches TRBD1 (5 bases). Per germline, CDR1 SGHRS and CDR2 YFSETQ. This CDR3 region has 14 residues. Trimming shortened V by 0 bases and J by 4 bases, and 10 bases separated the two germline ends. This CDR3 is CASSLASGGTEAFF. CDR3 in DNA: TGCGCCAGCAGCTTGGCCTCGGGGGGCACTGAAGCTTTCTTT.

A single count supports this clone. The rearrangement joins TRBV9 to TRBJ2-5; D is possibly TRBD1 (6 bases). Germline values: CDR1 SGDLS, CDR2 YYNGEE. Trimming removed 3 bases at V and 2 bases at J, with 14 bases between. The CDR3 extends over 15 amino acids. The CDR3 region is CASSGLDGQQETQYF. The DNA of the CDR3 is TGTGCCAGCAGCGGCTTAGATGGACAGCAAGAGACCCAGTACTTC.

The CDR3 bases are TGTGCCAGCGGAGTGACAGGGATTGAAGCTTTCTTT. It translates to CASGVTGIEAFF. The V call is TRBV2, the J call TRBJ1-1; 7 bases align to TRBD1. The V and J ends lost 8 bases and 7 bases, in that order; junction bases with no gene match: 7. CDR3 length: 12 amino acids. The V gene's germline CDR1 is SNHLY and CDR2 FYNNEI.

The chain links TRBV2 to TRBJ2-5, with 10 nucleotides matching TRBD1. Germline V CDR1 and CDR2: SNHLY, FYNNEI. The CDR3 totals 16 residues. V lost 6 bases, J lost 6 bases, and 13 bases stayed unmatched. The CDR3 DNA sequence: TGTGCCAGCAGCTATACGTCCGACAGGGGGCTAAAGACCCAGTACTTC. This codes for CASSYTSDRGLKTQYF. The variable domain in full, completed from reference TRBV2 and TRBJ2-5, reads EPEVTQTPSHQVTQMGQEVILRCVPISNHLYFYWYRQILGQKVEFLVSFYNNEISEKSEIFDDQFSVERPDGSNFTLKIRSTKLEDSAMYFCASSYTSDRGLKTQYFGPGTRLLVL.

The CDR3 DNA reads TGCGCCAGCACCGGGACAGGGGGCTCCTACGAGCAGTACTTC. Encoded protein: CASTGTGGSYEQYF. The chain links TRBV5-1 to TRBJ2-7; 11 nucleotides align to TRBD1. CDR1 and CDR2 from the germline V gene are SGHRS and YFSETQ. Trimming removed 6 bases from V and 0 bases from J; junction bases left unmatched: 2. The CDR3 is 14 amino acids.

The J gene is TRBJ2-1, the V gene TRBV5-6; 10 positions agree with TRBD2. Losses at the gene ends were 7 bases for V and 8 bases for J; bases not matched to a gene: 12. The CDR3 length is 15 residues. Per germline, CDR1 SGHDT and CDR2 YYEEEE. The CDR3 loop is CASVTYSGRPDEQFF. In DNA, the CDR3 is TGTGCCAGCGTTACCTATAGCGGGAGGCCGGATGAGCAGTTCTTC.

The chain links TRBV27 to TRBJ2-2; tentatively, D is TRBD2 (6 bases). Germline CDR1 MNHEY, CDR2 SMNVEV (reference sequence). CDR3 length: 14 amino acids. Trimming removed 6 bases at V and 0 bases at J, with 8 bases between. The CDR3: CASSGGANTGELFF. The CDR3 DNA reads as TGTGCCAGCAGCGGCGGGGCGAACACCGGGGAGCTGTTTTTT.

The gene calls are TRBV28 and TRBJ2-5, with D uncertain. The germline V and J ends were trimmed by 5 bases and 4 bases, with 5 bases remaining between them. The CDR3 has 11 residues. CDR1 is MDHEN and CDR2 is SYDVKM in the germline V gene. The CDR3 is CASSPRETQYF. The CDR3, as DNA: TGTGCCAGCAGTCCCCGAGAGACCCAGTACTTC.

The chain joins TRBV2 to TRBJ1-5; D remains unclear. The germline V gene has CDR1 SNHLY and CDR2 FYNNEI. CDR3 length equals 15 residues. The V gene lost 3 bases and the J gene lost 0 bases, with 9 bases spanning the gap. The CDR3 here is CASSEAVYSNQPQHF. The CDR3 DNA sequence: TGTGCCAGCAGTGAGGCAGTATATAGCAATCAGCCCCAGCATTTT. Variable domain in full (rest from reference TRBV2 and TRBJ1-5): EPEVTQTPSHQVTQMGQEVILRCVPISNHLYFYWYRQILGQKVEFLVSFYNNEISEKSEIFDDQFSVERPDGSNFTLKIRSTKLEDSAMYFCASSEAVYSNQPQHFGDGTRLSIL.